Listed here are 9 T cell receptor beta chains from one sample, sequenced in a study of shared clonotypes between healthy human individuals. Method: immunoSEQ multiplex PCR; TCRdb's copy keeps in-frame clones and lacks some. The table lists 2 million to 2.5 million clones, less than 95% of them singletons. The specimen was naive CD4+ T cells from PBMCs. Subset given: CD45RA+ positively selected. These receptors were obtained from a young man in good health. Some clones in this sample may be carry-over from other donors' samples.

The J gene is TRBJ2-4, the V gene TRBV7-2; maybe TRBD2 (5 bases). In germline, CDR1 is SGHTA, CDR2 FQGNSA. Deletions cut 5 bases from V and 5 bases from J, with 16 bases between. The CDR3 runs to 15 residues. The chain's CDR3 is CASSVSWGEENIQYF. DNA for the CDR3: TGTGCCAGCAGCGTTAGTTGGGGAGAAGAAAACATTCAGTACTTC. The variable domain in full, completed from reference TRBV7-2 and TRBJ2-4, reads GAGVSQSPSNKVTEKGKDVELRCDPISGHTALYWYRQSLGQGLEFLIYFQGNSAPDKSGLPSDRFSAERTGGSVSTLTIQRTQQEDSAVYLCASSVSWGEENIQYFGAGTRLSVL.

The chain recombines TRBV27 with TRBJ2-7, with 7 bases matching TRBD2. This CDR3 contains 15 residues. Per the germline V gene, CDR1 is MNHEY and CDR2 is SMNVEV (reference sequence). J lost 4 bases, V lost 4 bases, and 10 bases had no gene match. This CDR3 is CASSSQPGTTYEQYF. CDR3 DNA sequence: TGTGCCAGCAGTTCCCAACCCGGGACTACATACGAGCAGTACTTC.

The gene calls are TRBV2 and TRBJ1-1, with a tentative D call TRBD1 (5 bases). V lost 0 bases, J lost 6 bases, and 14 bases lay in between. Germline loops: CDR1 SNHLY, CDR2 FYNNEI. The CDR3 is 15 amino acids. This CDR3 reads CASSEAARVHSEAFF. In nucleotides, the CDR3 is TGTGCCAGCAGTGAAGCCGCCAGGGTACATTCTGAAGCTTTCTTT.

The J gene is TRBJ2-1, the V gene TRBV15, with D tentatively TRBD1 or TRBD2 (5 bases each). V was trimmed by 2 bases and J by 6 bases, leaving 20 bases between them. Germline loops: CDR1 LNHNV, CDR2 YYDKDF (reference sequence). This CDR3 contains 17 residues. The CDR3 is CATSRLQDGDLPNEQFF. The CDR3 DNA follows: TGTGCCACCAGCAGACTACAGGACGGGGACCTCCCCAATGAGCAGTTCTTC.

CDR3 nucleotides: TGTGCCAGCAATTCGCAGGGGATGGACACCGGGGAGCTGTTTTTT. Translation: CASNSQGMDTGELFF. V is TRBV2 and J is TRBJ2-2; D might be TRBD1 (6 bases). The V and J ends lost 7 bases and 3 bases respectively, with 15 bases between them. The germline V gene has CDR1 SNHLY and CDR2 FYNNEI. This CDR3 spans 15 amino acids.

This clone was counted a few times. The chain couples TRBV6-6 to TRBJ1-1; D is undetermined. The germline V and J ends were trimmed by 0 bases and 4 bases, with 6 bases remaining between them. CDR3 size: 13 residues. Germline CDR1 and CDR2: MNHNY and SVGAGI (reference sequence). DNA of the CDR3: TGTGCCAGCAGTTACTCCAGCCCCACTGAAGCTTTCTTT. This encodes CASSYSSPTEAFF.

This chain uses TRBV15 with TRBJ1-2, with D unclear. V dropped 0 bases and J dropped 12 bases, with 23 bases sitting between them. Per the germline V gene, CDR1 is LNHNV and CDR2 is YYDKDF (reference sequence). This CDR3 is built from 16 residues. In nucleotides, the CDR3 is TGTGCCACCAGCAGAGATTTGGACTGGGGTGGGGAAGAGGACACCTTC. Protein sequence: CATSRDLDWGGEEDTF.

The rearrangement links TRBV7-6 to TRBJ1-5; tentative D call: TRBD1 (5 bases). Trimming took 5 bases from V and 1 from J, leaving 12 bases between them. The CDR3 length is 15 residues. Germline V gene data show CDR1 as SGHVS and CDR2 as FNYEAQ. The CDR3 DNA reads TGTGCCAGCAGCCCTGCAGGGCTGAGCAATCAGCCCCAGCATTTT. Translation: CASSPAGLSNQPQHF.

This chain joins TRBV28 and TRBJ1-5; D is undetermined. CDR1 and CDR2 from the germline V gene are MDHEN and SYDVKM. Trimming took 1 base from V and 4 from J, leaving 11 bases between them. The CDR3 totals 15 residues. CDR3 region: CASSLLAPANQPQHF. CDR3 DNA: TGTGCCAGCAGTTTATTAGCCCCAGCTAATCAGCCCCAGCATTTT. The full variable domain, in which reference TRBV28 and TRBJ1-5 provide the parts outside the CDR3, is DVKVTQSSRYLVKRTGEKVFLECVQDMDHENMFWYRQDPGLGLRLIYFSYDVKMKEKGDIPEGYSVSREKKERFSLILESASTNQTSMYLCASSLLAPANQPQHFGDGTRLSIL.